This TCR beta chain came from a study of regulatory T cells in long-lasting Graves disease. Deletions cut 4 bases from V and 5 bases from J, with 8 bases between. The CDR3 loop spans 13 amino acids. Assembly of TCR beta libraries relied on iRepertoire HTBI primers together with Arm-PCR of CDR3 regions. One entry per CDR3 protein results from TCRdb running MiXCR on the multiplex PCR reads. The repertoire has over 250,000 distinct CDR3 sequences, approximately 20% of them found once; the top ten carry more than 55%. Time point specified: persistent/refractory GD, antithyroid drugs over 5 years with positive TRAb. PBMC RNA served as the TCR library source.

This TCR came from a female donor with Graves disease. Material: peripheral blood mononuclear cells (PBMCs), obtained when the disease was refractory, from a patient treated with antithyroid drugs. The chain carries TRBV12-3 or TRBV12-4 and TRBJ2-2; D unresolved. The CDR3 DNA is TGTGCCAGCAGTTCTCAGGAAACCGGGGAGCTGTTTTTT. Translation gives CASSSQETGELFF.